This T cell receptor (beta chain) was identified during a study of shared clonotypes between healthy human individuals (dated by TCRdb to between 2020 and 2021). Concerning the study at large: A couple of women and a few men aged 18 to 49 years were included in the cohort. To increase sequencing depth and limit assay-specific biases, different laboratories used diverse techniques to prepare libraries and sequence TCR repertoires. Per donor, three plates each were used for CD4 naive and CD4 memory, two for CD8 naive, and one for CD8 memory. The study deeply sequenced blood TCR repertoires of several healthy adults to estimate repertoire size and the extent of clonotype sharing between individuals. Between about 0.94 and 8.9 billion PBMCs per donor were obtained by leukapheresis.

With respect to this clone: Its target antigen remains unknown. No base quality information exists; no much larger clone differs at one position.

Using the deep immunoSEQ assay, multiplex PCR amplified TCR CDR3 regions from genomic DNA. Genomic DNA extracted from each cell subset was distributed evenly over all wells of several immunoSEQ 96-well plates, and each plate served as one replicate. Each replicate PCR for sorted subsets received about 180 ng genomic DNA, equal to tens of thousands of T cell genomes. The purified libraries were quantified using a Qubit 3.0 fluorometer, sized with a Bioanalyzer 2100, and then quantified again using the KAPA Library Quantification kit. Every immunoSEQ 96-well plate was sequenced on a separate single-read 150-cycle Illumina NextSeq 550 flow cell. On the authors' methods: Because the immunoSEQ output included only junctional sequences and no quality scores, the filtering could not be the same as the filtering used for full-length reads. To assign V/J genes and CDR3, sequences were annotated against IMGT germline references using PyIR, a Python wrapper for IgBLAST v1.9. Reads were filtered out if the reads had weak V/J assignments (E-value above 1e-6), no CDR3, stop codons, out-of-frame junctions, or ambiguous translated residues. V3J clonotypes were defined by identical inferred V gene, J gene, and CDR3 amino acid sequence. To compute the percentage overlap between repertoires, the number of shared unique clonotypes was divided by the size of the smaller repertoire. RTK rarefaction, the Chao1 estimator, and Recon v2.1 estimates of unobserved clonotypes were used to assess repertoire richness. Generation probabilities were computed with OLGA for all TCRbeta clonotypes obtained by the gDNA method from several donors. TCRdb took over this immuneACCESS table, retaining in-frame rearrangements with V and J assigned. Such tables are incomplete; in checked studies, under half of the missing clones stem from an unresolved V gene, and the remainder is unexplained. V, J and clone size are taken as reported in that table, and D and trimming were inferred from the DNA itself. This sample holds 1.5 million to 2.5 million clones; around 96% were observed only once. The leading ten clones occupy 1% to 1.5% of the sample.

V gives up 8 bases and J gives up 0 bases, and the segment between their germline ends measures 11 bases. From the cysteine through the phenylalanine, the CDR3 covers 15 amino acids. Just the 45-base CDR3 DNA is kept, in frame starting at base 1. Taken from the germline V gene (reference sequence), the CDR1 and CDR2 loops are LNHDA and SQIVND. CD8 naive samples consisted of CD45RO-negative cells that were positively selected for CCR7, yielding a CD45RA+CCR7+ population without TemRA cells. Healthy HIV-negative adults with no recently reported acute infections or vaccinations were included as donors. Every donor was a Caucasian adult residing in Nashville, Tennessee, USA. Blood was collected by leukapheresis, and PBMCs were isolated by Ficoll-Histopaque density gradient centrifugation and then cryopreserved in liquid nitrogen vapor phase. Purity and quantity of every magnetically sorted T cell population were checked by analytical flow cytometry. From each sorted fraction, genomic DNA was isolated and quantified by UV absorbance on a Nanodrop 2000c.

Study-level results and caveats: Because the study included only a small number of donors, the genetic and exposure-history diversity represented was limited. Sharing across four donors was observed for around 4.8% of naive CD4, under 4% of naive CD8, about 2.3% of memory CD4, and roughly 0.4% of memory CD8 clonotypes. Naive subsets generally had larger estimated clonotype richness than memory subsets did. Compared with non-shared clonotypes, clonotypes shared by all four sorted-subset donors had higher generation probabilities. Rarefaction of sorted-subset datasets indicated incomplete sequencing despite the large sequencing depth. Sampling was limited to blood, and TCR repertoires in tissue likely differ from TCR repertoires in blood. Pairwise subsampling indicated that sequencing depth was expected to affect the degree of clonotype sharing among donors.

This TCR was sampled from a man younger than 35 in good health. The specimen sequenced was naive CD8+ T cells sorted from blood. This sample's cell subset or site label indicates: CD45RA+CCR7+. This chain joins TRBV19 to TRBJ1-6; the D gene is possibly TRBD1, with 5 bases matching. The CDR3 protein: CASLDTSSYNSPLHF. The sequence in DNA is TGTGCCAGTTTGGACACGAGCTCCTATAATTCACCCCTCCACTTT.